These 14 T cell receptor beta chains originate from one sample sequenced in a study of blood T cell repertoires in COVID-19. The repertoire was sequenced with immunoSEQ multiplex PCR; TCRdb's copy has only in-frame clones and lacks some. The table shows some 260,000 clones, with over 70% occurring only once. Sequencing used peripheral blood. These receptors were taken from an elderly woman with acute or convalescent COVID-19.

The chain recombines TRBV28 with TRBJ1-5, with TRBD1 as a possible D gene (6 bases). The V end lost 5 bases, the J end lost 2 bases, and 10 bases lay between the germline ends. This CDR3 has 14 residues. The V gene's germline CDR1 is MDHEN and CDR2 SYDVKM. CDR3: CASSQGGGNQPQHF. In DNA form, the CDR3 reads TGTGCCAGCAGTCAAGGGGGTGGCAATCAGCCCCAGCATTTT. Full variable domain (missing parts from reference TRBV28 and TRBJ1-5): DVKVTQSSRYLVKRTGEKVFLECVQDMDHENMFWYRQDPGLGLRLIYFSYDVKMKEKGDIPEGYSVSREKKERFSLILESASTNQTSMYLCASSQGGGNQPQHFGDGTRLSIL.

This clone was detected only a few times. The J gene is TRBJ1-1, the V gene TRBV19; maybe TRBD1 (6 bases). The CDR3 loop spans 16 amino acids. Germline V gene lookup returns CDR1 LNHDA and CDR2 SQIVND (reference sequence). Between the trimmed V and J ends, which lost 2 bases and 4 bases, there was a span of 17 bases. The CDR3 DNA is TGTGCCAGTAGTATAAGTGGGGCAGGGGTGAGCACTGAAGCTTTCTTT. Translation: CASSISGAGVSTEAFF.

This chain joins TRBV9 and TRBJ2-7, with D tentatively TRBD2 (6 bases). This CDR3 is built from 15 residues. V was trimmed by 0 bases and J by 0 bases, leaving 10 bases between them. Looked up from germline, CDR1 is SGDLS and CDR2 is YYNGEE. This chain's CDR3 is CASSVGGATSYEQYF. The CDR3 DNA follows: TGTGCCAGCAGCGTAGGCGGGGCCACCTCCTACGAGCAGTACTTC.

The chain combines TRBV5-1 with TRBJ2-1; 8 bases are shared with TRBD1. Trimming removed 2 bases from V and 9 bases from J; junction bases left unmatched: 1. The CDR3 runs to 12 residues. Per germline, CDR1 SGHRS and CDR2 YFSETQ. In DNA, the CDR3 is TGCGCCAGCAGCTTCCAGGGGGCTGAGCAGTTCTTC. Translating it yields CASSFQGAEQFF.

Note on this clone: The same CDR3 arises from other DNA sequences in this sample as well. The rearrangement uses TRBV19 and TRBJ1-2; 11 bases are shared with TRBD1. Germline CDR1 and CDR2: LNHDA and SQIVND (reference sequence). The J segment lost 4 bases and the V segment lost 5 bases, leaving 3 bases of the junction unmatched. The CDR3 totals 14 residues. DNA for the CDR3: TGTGCCAGTAGTCGGGGACAGGGGGGCTATGGCTACACCTTC. It is translated as CASSRGQGGYGYTF.

Written as DNA, the CDR3 is TGCGCCAGCAGCTCATGGGACAGGGTGGAATATGGCTACACCTTC. It codes for CASSSWDRVEYGYTF. V and J are TRBV5-1 and TRBJ1-2; 9 nucleotides line up with TRBD1. Per germline, CDR1 SGHRS and CDR2 YFSETQ. With V trimmed by 3 bases and J by 5 bases, 8 bases remained unmatched. The CDR3 totals 15 residues.

The rearrangement uses TRBV11-2 and TRBJ1-6; 9 bases are a match to TRBD1. The trim removed 0 bases at V and 5 bases at J, leaving 2 bases unmatched. The CDR3 is made up of 16 amino acids. Germline V gives CDR1 SGHAT, CDR2 FQNNGV. CDR3 amino acids: CASSLDWDRDNSPLHF. In DNA form, the CDR3 reads TGTGCCAGCAGCTTAGATTGGGACAGGGATAATTCACCCCTCCACTTT.

In nucleotides, the CDR3 is TGTGCCAGCAGTGTACAGGGGGCGAACGGGGAGCTGTTTTTT. This encodes CASSVQGANGELFF. This chain joins TRBV2 and TRBJ2-2, with 9 bases lining up with TRBD1. Trimming removed 4 bases from V and 7 bases from J; junction bases left unmatched: 4. Germline CDR1 is SNHLY and CDR2 is FYNNEI. The CDR3 extends over 14 amino acids.

This chain links TRBV6-5 with TRBJ2-1; 9 positions agree with TRBD1. Germline V gene data show CDR1 as MNHEY and CDR2 as SVGAGI. V lost 2 bases, J lost 7 bases, and 3 bases stayed unmatched. CDR3 length: 14 residues. The CDR3 sequence: CASSYPGQGNEQFF. In DNA form, the CDR3 reads TGTGCCAGCAGTTACCCGGGACAGGGAAATGAGCAGTTCTTC.

The chain recombines TRBV21-1 with TRBJ2-7; no DNA check was done on the table's D call, TRBD1. TRBV21-1 is listed as a pseudogene. The CDR3 is made up of 14 amino acids. The CDR3 sequence: CASSRRQASYEQYF. CDR3 in DNA: TGTGCCAGCAGCAGAAGACAGGCGTCCTACGAGCAGTACTTC.

V is TRBV6-6 and J is TRBJ1-5; 8 positions match TRBD1. This CDR3 is built from 14 residues. Germline CDR1 MNHNY, CDR2 SVGAGI (reference sequence). With 7 bases clipped from V and 5 bases from J, the junction kept 7 bases outside the gene matches. CDR3 protein: CASTADRVYQPQHF. The CDR3 DNA reads TGTGCCAGCACTGCGGACAGGGTGTATCAGCCCCAGCATTTT.

This chain uses TRBV30 with TRBJ2-1, with D possibly matching TRBD2 (6 bases). The length of the CDR3 is 14 residues. With 0 bases removed from V and 2 bases from J, the gap between germline ends came to 8 bases. The V gene's germline CDR1 is GTSNPN and CDR2 SVGIG (reference sequence). The chain's CDR3 is CAWSVGGAYNEQFF. For the CDR3, the DNA is TGTGCCTGGAGTGTTGGCGGGGCCTACAATGAGCAGTTCTTC.

This chain connects TRBV7-2 to TRBJ2-6, with 8 bases identical to TRBD1. The CDR3 spans 15 residues. With V trimmed by 6 bases and J by 4 bases, 5 bases remained unmatched. Per germline, CDR1 SGHTA and CDR2 FQGNSA. In DNA, the CDR3 is TGTGCCAGCAGAACAGGGGGTGCCGGGGCCAACGTCCTGACTTTC. Encoded protein: CASRTGGAGANVLTF.

The chain joins TRBV5-1 to TRBJ1-3; D might be TRBD1 (6 bases). The CDR3 is 15 amino acids. Between the trimmed V and J ends, which lost 3 bases and 2 bases, there was a span of 12 bases. Germline V gene lookup returns CDR1 SGHRS and CDR2 YFSETQ. CDR3 amino acids: CASSSQGTTGNTIYF. DNA for the CDR3: TGCGCCAGCAGCTCGCAGGGGACCACTGGAAACACCATATATTTT. Complete variable domain (other parts from reference TRBV5-1 and TRBJ1-3): KAGVTQTPRYLIKTRGQQVTLSCSPISGHRSVSWYQQTPGQGLQFLFEYFSETQRNKGNFPGRFSGRQFSNSRSEMNVSTLELGDSALYLCASSSQGTTGNTIYFGEGSWLTVV.